This T cell receptor beta chain stems from a study of cytomegalovirus exposure and HLA in healthy donors (dated by TCRdb to the late 2010s). General notes on the study: An earlier analysis of approximately 550 of the donors reported 250 to 350 Gb of sequence data and approximately 110 million unique TCR beta sequences from around 200 million T cells. An earlier analysis of some 500 of the donors applied high-throughput TCR beta sequencing to assess whether each TCR beta V gene segment acted as functional or pseudogenic. The study combined high-throughput TCR immunosequencing, statistical association of individual TCRs with disease status, and machine learning to predict cytomegalovirus infection status. Typing coverage differed by locus: A, B, C, DRB1 and DQB1 were typed in about 629-640 donors, DQA1 in 522, DPA1 in roughly 590, and DPB1 in 400 to 480. A later analysis re-examined previously published TCR beta repertoires from 600 to 700 donors and added high-resolution HLA genotyping to investigate patterns of TCR occurrence. About 5 DR-DQ haplotypes were handled as single units for association and clustering, since linkage in the cohort was strong. The genetic ancestry cluster associated with self-reported Caucasian donors included over 80% of the 398 genotyped donors. Rather than using new phenotypic data, the later analysis identified candidate immune exposures from TCR beta sequences and from how often those sequences occurred across donors. The study used immunosequencing to profile the T cell repertoires of 666 subjects and linked those repertoires to cytomegalovirus serostatus. Among about 400 genotyped donors of the cohort, an average of approximately 240,000 unique TCR beta nucleotide sequences was sequenced per donor, of which 15% to 20% were non-productive. The study aimed to test whether signatures of past pathogen exposure could be identified by cataloging public T cell receptors. In addition to the first cohort of around 670 subjects, a separate validation cohort of approximately 130 different subjects was used. Every discovery cohort repertoire had been produced on one sequencing platform. Genome-wide SNP genotypes for about 65% of the roughly 670 donors were used in a later genetic analysis, which treated that subset as a discovery cohort. Donor age, sex, ethnicity and CMV serostatus were compiled together with the repertoire data. HLA typing covered class I and class II loci at four-digit resolution. Around 330 gigabases of sequencing data and 91 million or so unique TCR sequences made up an early release that covered approximately 650 HLA-typed donors. Paper-wide results and their limitations: The 87-base-pair reads could not distinguish some IMGT-functional V segments, including TRBV6-2 and TRBV6-3, so those segments were excluded. Linkage disequilibrium might explain the correlated functional status among segregating V segments, but an unknown experimental factor could not be ruled out. Specific HLA alleles were associated with 18,000 or so TCR beta sequences at a false discovery rate of 0.05 in a later analysis. The study gave a list of over 150 TCR beta chains associated with cytomegalovirus. Compared with equally common non-associated chains, HLA-associated TCR beta chains in a later analysis were more clonally expanded and had lower generation probabilities. Roughly uniform sequencing depth across donors was assumed in presence/absence analyses, although this assumption may not hold. According to a later analysis, TCR association rates differed among HLA loci, with DRB1 alleles showing the most associated TCRs and HLA-C alleles showing the fewest. The authors suggested that the approach could potentially be generalized to other disease states and immunological phenotypes. When HLA alleles, especially DR and DQ, strongly co-occurred, TCR associations were difficult to assign to individual alleles. A further reported finding was that TCR beta sequences accurately predicted the HLA-A and HLA-B alleles for most subjects in the first cohort. Because counts were too low, 15 to 20 rarely observed V segments, including chromosome 9 orphons, were excluded from the earlier analysis of roughly 580 of the donors. Compared with the 666-donor mean, donors in an Asian-associated ancestry cluster had fewer N-insertions in productive TCRs, according to a later genetic analysis. Because HLA typing was missing for some donors at each locus, association tests included only the typed subset. A few of the identified cytomegalovirus-associated TCR beta chains were confirmed in vitro to be specific for cytomegalovirus antigens. An earlier analysis of around 500 of the donors showed that most TCR beta V segments appeared in productive rearrangements either about 90% or about 30% of the time, which broadly matched IMGT annotations. In a later genetic analysis, a missense DCLRE1C variant was associated with V-gene and J-gene trimming of TCR beta chains, and the association was replicated in an independent cohort. In a later analysis, most CMV-associated TCR beta chains were found to appear HLA-restricted, with HLA associations seemingly driven largely by CMV exposure. CMV serostatus was the only immune exposure information available for the cohort. While some public TCRs were present in many individuals, most TCR sequences turned up only very rarely across donors. In both the original and validation cohorts, the classifier was reported to diagnose cytomegalovirus status with high specificity and sensitivity. A group of highly shared sequence variants was considered likely to be a technical artifact of the sequencing pipeline. This cohort had only TCR beta chains sequenced, and the lack of alpha or paired-chain data limited which features could be detected. A later analysis reported that several top co-occurrence clusters appeared linked to parvovirus B19, influenza, CMV and Epstein-Barr virus.

Trimming removed 3 bases from V and 4 bases from J; the gene matches leave 19 bases unexplained. Reading the germline V gene gives CDR1 LGHNA and CDR2 YSLEER. Reading from cysteine to phenylalanine, the CDR3 counts 22 amino acids. Of all the DNA, just the CDR3 is kept, 66 bases in frame from base 1. The cohort consisted of approximately 670 healthy bone marrow donors. At the time of sampling, every cohort member was nominally healthy, though immune exposures that went unrecorded were likely present. The donor was CMV seronegative and belonged to the group of under 400 seronegative cohort members. Every donor gave a peripheral blood sample, and the peripheral blood mononuclear cells from that sample were used for TCR beta sequencing. Genomic DNA was extracted from the blood cell samples with the Qiagen DNeasy Blood Extraction Kit. Notes on this clone: It has no known antigen specificity. No much larger clone is present one base from it, and per-base qualities are unavailable.

Receptor amplification or capture employed the immunoSEQ multiplex PCR assay. The multiplex PCR relied on a mix of 60 forward primers for TCR Vbeta segments and 13 reverse primers for TCR Jbeta segments. Amplification of the CDR3 region of rearranged TCR beta genes was performed with a multiplex PCR assay on genomic DNA. Amplified TCR beta libraries were sequenced as 87-base-pair reads on the Illumina HiSeq System. On the study's bioinformatics: A later analysis counted approximately 84 million unique TCR beta chains across the 666 repertoires, and some 11 million of these chains were shared by at least two donors. A nearest-neighbor algorithm error-corrected the raw reads and collapsed the reads into unique sequences, merging closely related sequences to remove PCR and sequencing errors. To assign V, D and J gene segments, CDR3 sequences were aligned to IMGT reference sequences. For a sequence to be retained, at least a six-nucleotide match to both a V gene segment and a J gene segment was required. Rearrangements were classified as productive when the CDR3 lacked stop codons and remained in frame with V and J, and all other rearrangements were classified as non-productive. Following IMGT convention, CDR3 was defined as the stretch from the second conserved V-encoded cysteine up to the conserved J-encoded phenylalanine. Sequences without an unambiguous match to a single V gene segment were excluded from the earlier analysis of several hundred of the donors. An earlier analysis of approximately 590 of the donors classified V segments as functional when productive rearrangements were above 56.7% and as segregating when the standard deviation between donors was above 5%. A statistical classification framework was built to diagnose cytomegalovirus status from the catalog of TCR beta chain sequences. In a later analysis, TCR nucleotide sequences were compared against IMGT/GENE-DB human TR gene sequences so that V and J genes could be assigned. A later analysis assigned CDR3 sequences and most-parsimonious VDJ recombination scenarios with the TCRdist pipeline. In a later analysis, each TCR beta chain was defined by its CDR3 amino acid sequence together with its V-gene family, and reads without a unique V-gene family were excluded. As a way to deal with suspected cross-contamination and a sequencing artifact, a later analysis dropped 500 to 700 nucleotide sequences that were highly shared and had low generation probability. In a later analysis, a clonal expansion index for each public chain was calculated from normalized within-repertoire ranks of inferred template counts. Generation probabilities in a later analysis came from a VDJ recombination model fitted to out-of-frame rearrangements, and those results were checked against IGoR. In a later analysis, TCR-TCR, TCR-HLA and TCR-CMV co-occurrence was scored with hypergeometric tests, and a repertoire-size bias correction was applied to TCR pairs. A later analysis estimated false discovery rates by permuting HLA or CMV assignments 20 times. In a later analysis, co-occurring TCRs were grouped using DBSCAN, and TCRdist sequence similarity was added for clustering within HLA-allele-positive subsets. For co-occurrence clustering, repertoires with fewer than 30,000 or more than 120,000 public chains were excluded, along with five repertoires with anomalous nucleotide sharing. The table was pulled from immuneACCESS by TCRdb, which kept in-frame rearrangements only. Such tables lose some clones; where checked, under half of the loss comes from unresolved V genes, and the rest has no known cause. V and J calls and clone size are copied from that table; D and trimming were computed from the DNA. The sample table contains 75,000 to 100,000 clones; only one count was recorded for about 7.6% of them. Under 3% of the sample belongs to the ten largest clones.

The V and J genes are TRBV4-3 and TRBJ2-3; 16 junctional bases match TRBD2. Source material: PBMCs. This TCR derives from a man aged 50 or older in good health and CMV-seronegative. This receptor has the CDR3 CASSHSIPGLAGGEAIPDTQYF. The DNA is as follows: TGCGCCAGCAGCCACTCTATTCCGGGACTAGCGGGAGGGGAAGCAATCCCAGATACGCAGTATTTT.